One and the same sample provided the 20 T cell receptor beta chains below, sequenced in a study of blood T cell repertoires in COVID-19. This table comes from immunoSEQ multiplex PCR, and its TCRdb copy is limited to in-frame clones, with some not included. This table holds over 110,000 clones, approximately 80% found once. Sequenced material: PBMCs or T cells enriched from blood (not recorded which). These receptors were obtained from a man aged 45-65 years in a cohort exposed to, infected with or recovered from COVID-19 (not recorded which).

The chain recombines TRBV5-6 with TRBJ2-5; 10 bases line up with TRBD1. The CDR3 is made up of 15 amino acids. Trimming took 4 bases from V and 5 from J; bases not matched to a gene: 8. Germline CDR1 and CDR2: SGHDT and YYEEEE. The DNA of the CDR3 is TGTGCCAGCAGCGTGGACAGGGGGAGGTCGGAGACCCAGTACTTC. This sequence encodes CASSVDRGRSETQYF. Variable domain in full (rest from reference TRBV5-6 and TRBJ2-5): DAGVTQSPTHLIKTRGQQVTLRCSPKSGHDTVSWYQQALGQGPQFIFQYYEEEERQRGNFPDRFSGHQFPNYSSELNVNALLLGDSALYLCASSVDRGRSETQYFGPGTRLLVL.

This rearrangement joins TRBV12-5 to TRBJ2-5, with a tentative D call TRBD2 (6 bases). Germline V lookup: CDR1 LGHNT, CDR2 FRNRAP. V lost 2 bases and J lost 5, with 9 bases in between. This CDR3 region has 13 residues. The CDR3 DNA reads TGTGCTAGTGGTTTGTTCGGAGGGGAGACCCAGTACTTC. This encodes CASGLFGGETQYF.

The CDR3 DNA reads TGTGCCAGCAGCCCTAGCGGGGGGTACAATGAGCAGTTCTTC. It encodes CASSPSGGYNEQFF. V usage is TRBV7-2 and J usage is TRBJ2-1; 11 bases map to TRBD2. The CDR3 spans 14 residues. Germline V gene sequence: CDR1 SGHTA, CDR2 FQGNSA. With 5 bases clipped from V and 4 bases from J, the junction kept 1 base outside the gene matches.

V is TRBV12-3 or TRBV12-4 and J is TRBJ2-1, with TRBD2 matching 9 bases. Trimming at V came to 5 bases and at J to 6 bases, leaving 2 bases not matched to a gene. This CDR3 spans 13 amino acids. The chain's CDR3 is CASSGLARNEQFF. For the CDR3, the DNA is TGTGCCAGCAGTGGACTAGCGCGCAATGAGCAGTTCTTC.

The chain joins TRBV7-2 to TRBJ1-3; D remains unclear. The CDR3 runs to 18 residues. V lost 0 bases to trimming and J lost 0 bases, with 15 bases between them. Germline lookup yields CDR1 SGHTA and CDR2 FQGNSA. CDR3 in DNA: TGTGCCAGCAGCTTAGCCACCGGATCAGGACTCTCTGGAAACACCATATATTTT. Residues: CASSLATGSGLSGNTIYF.

In the case of this clone: A read error may account for a junction end that differs from germline. The chain recombines TRBV12-3 or TRBV12-4 with TRBJ1-2; 12 bases line up with TRBD1. The CDR3 contains 12 residues. The CDR3: CASSTGTGGSTF. DNA of the CDR3: TGTGCCAGCAGCACCGGGACAGGGGGCTCCACCTTC.

The V and J genes are TRBV10-1 and TRBJ2-3, with 9 bases fitting TRBD2. This CDR3 is 15 amino acids long. Per the germline V gene, CDR1 is WNHNN and CDR2 is SYGVQD (reference sequence). Trimming cost V 8 bases and J 4 bases; bases outside gene matches: 10. The CDR3 sequence is CASGPRRGGADTQYF. The CDR3 DNA sequence: TGCGCCAGCGGCCCGCGGCGGGGGGGGGCAGATACGCAGTATTTT.

This clone was seen just once. The chain joins TRBV9 to TRBJ1-1; D is possibly TRBD1 (5 bases). Germline V gives CDR1 SGDLS, CDR2 YYNGEE. V lost 3 bases and J lost 0, with 6 bases in between. This CDR3 comprises 13 residues. CDR3 nucleotides: TGTGCCAGCAGCGCAGGGTTGAACACTGAAGCTTTCTTT. This gives the protein CASSAGLNTEAFF.

The chain joins TRBV21-1 to TRBJ1-2; the table's D call TRBD1 went unverified against the DNA. TRBV21-1 is a pseudogene segment. CDR3 length: 13 amino acids. The CDR3 DNA follows: TGTGCCAGCAGCAAAGGTCGCAGTCCTCCTTACACCTTC. Encoded protein: CASSKGRSPPYTF.

V gene TRBV10-2 combines with J gene TRBJ2-1, with TRBD2 matching 9 bases. Germline V gene sequence: CDR1 WSHSY, CDR2 SAAADI. After removal of 6 bases from V and 8 bases from J, the junction contained 8 bases not matched to a gene. The CDR3 spans 14 residues. This CDR3 reads CASRGLLAGDEQFF. CDR3 DNA sequence: TGCGCCAGCAGGGGCTTATTAGCGGGAGATGAGCAGTTCTTC.

This clone came up a few times. V usage is TRBV27 and J usage is TRBJ1-5, with D hard to call. Germline CDR1 reads MNHEY; CDR2 reads SMNVEV (reference sequence). The CDR3 is 13 amino acids. V was cut by 5 bases and J by 3 bases, with 8 bases left in between. CDR3 bases: TGTGCCAGCAGTCGGGGTTTCAATCAGCCCCAGCATTTT. It translates to CASSRGFNQPQHF.

The chain joins TRBV5-1 to TRBJ1-4, with 7 bases aligning to TRBD1. Per the germline V gene, CDR1 is SGHRS and CDR2 is YFSETQ. The CDR3 has 15 amino acids. With 4 bases clipped from V and 3 bases from J, the junction kept 6 bases outside the gene matches. This CDR3 reads CASSGSQGANEKLFF. The CDR3 DNA sequence: TGCGCCAGCAGCGGGTCGCAGGGGGCTAATGAAAAACTGTTTTTT.

Only one count was recorded for this clone. The J gene is TRBJ1-5, the V gene TRBV19, with 8 bases lining up with TRBD1. Germline CDR1 is LNHDA and CDR2 is SQIVND (reference sequence). This CDR3 is built from 15 residues. Unmatched junction bases numbered 7, after V lost 6 bases and J lost 3 bases. The CDR3 DNA reads as TGTGCCAGTAGCACTAGACAGGGGAACAATCAGCCCCAGCATTTT. As protein: CASSTRQGNNQPQHF.

This clone was counted once. The gene calls are TRBV24-1 and TRBJ1-2, with TRBD1 identical over 7 bases. CDR1 and CDR2 from the germline V gene are KGHDR and SFDVKD. The CDR3 length is 11 residues. The V segment lost 9 bases and the J segment 9 bases; nucleotides outside the gene matches: 6. The CDR3: CATRSGQRYTF. CDR3 DNA: TGTGCCACCCGGTCGGGACAGCGCTACACCTTC.

The chain recombines TRBV7-6 with TRBJ2-2; no clear D gene. The germline gives CDR1 SGHVS, CDR2 FNYEAQ. CDR3 length: 12 amino acids. The germline V and J ends were trimmed by 4 bases and 4 bases, with 4 bases remaining between them. CDR3 protein: CASSSITGELFF. The CDR3 nucleotides are TGTGCCAGCAGCTCCATCACCGGGGAGCTGTTTTTT.

The table lists this clone with a count of one. This chain joins TRBV3-1 (or the pseudogene TRBV3-2) and TRBJ1-4, with D maybe TRBD1 (6 bases). This CDR3 is built from 12 residues. Trimming left V 1 base short and J 14 bases short, with 11 bases between. Germline lookup yields CDR1 LGHDT and CDR2 YNNKEL (reference sequence). The CDR3 nucleotides are TGTGCCAGCAGCCAAGCCACCAGGGGTCTGTTTTTT. Amino acid sequence: CASSQATRGLFF.

This clone was counted only a few times. The chain recombines TRBV6-1 with TRBJ2-3, with TRBD2 identical over 7 bases. Looked up from germline, CDR1 is MNHNS and CDR2 is SASEGT. This CDR3 region has 15 residues. With 0 bases clipped from V and 1 base from J, the junction kept 1 base outside the gene matches. The CDR3 sequence is CASSEAAGGTDTQYF. CDR3 DNA: TGTGCCAGCAGTGAAGCGGCGGGGGGCACAGATACGCAGTATTTT.

The V call is TRBV28, the J call TRBJ1-1; the match to TRBD1 covers 10 bases. The CDR3 loop spans 13 amino acids. Trimming took 5 bases from V and 6 from J; bases not matched to a gene: 3. CDR1 MDHEN and CDR2 SYDVKM come from the germline V gene. CDR3 region: CASSPTGGPEAFF. The CDR3 DNA is TGTGCCAGCAGTCCGACAGGGGGCCCTGAAGCTTTCTTT.

The chain carries TRBV11-2 and TRBJ2-7; 7 nucleotides match TRBD2. V lost 1 base and J lost 0; bases outside the gene matches: 3. There are 15 residues in the CDR3. Germline CDR1 reads SGHAT; CDR2 reads FQNNGV. The CDR3 loop is CASSLGPSGSYEQYF. CDR3 coding DNA: TGTGCCAGCAGCTTAGGACCTAGCGGCTCCTACGAGCAGTACTTC.

This sequence joins TRBV24-1 and TRBJ2-7; D perhaps matches TRBD1 (5 bases). V was pared by 3 bases and J by 4 bases, with 12 bases between. Germline V lookup: CDR1 KGHDR, CDR2 SFDVKD. The CDR3 totals 14 residues. The CDR3 sequence: CATSDRRVGYEQYF. The CDR3 nucleotides are TGTGCCACCAGTGATCGCAGGGTCGGATACGAGCAGTACTTC.